The 23 T cell receptor beta chains below were found in one sample sequenced in a study of cytotoxic CD8 clonotypes in ibrutinib-treated CLL. Produced via immunoSEQ multiplex PCR; TCRdb's table is partial and in-frame only. The data contain about 21,000 clones, approximately 81% of them singletons. Sequenced here: PBMCs, sampled before ibrutinib treatment. The receptor set was obtained from a human donor with chronic lymphocytic leukemia.

The V gene is TRBV1, the J gene TRBJ2-7; the DNA was not compared with TRBD2, the D call given in the table. TRBV1 is termed a pseudogene. The CDR3 has 16 residues. Here the CDR3 DNA reads TGCACCAGCAGCCAAGGACTAGCGGGGGGTCAGGACGAGCAGTACTTC. Residues: CTSSQGLAGGQDEQYF.

The chain is built from TRBV2 and TRBJ1-2, with 11 bases identical to TRBD1. CDR1 is SNHLY and CDR2 is FYNNEI in the germline V gene. The CDR3 covers 14 residues. V gave up 8 bases and J gave up 3 bases; unmatched junction bases: 5. In DNA form, the CDR3 reads TGTGCCAGCGTCGGACAGGGGGCGTACTATGGCTACACCTTC. It yields the protein CASVGQGAYYGYTF.

The chain combines TRBV4-2 with TRBJ2-1; tentatively, D is TRBD1 or TRBD2 (5 bases each). Trimming took 1 base from V and 0 from J, leaving 16 bases between them. The length of the CDR3 is 18 residues. In germline, CDR1 is LGHNA, CDR2 YNFKEQ. CDR3 in DNA: TGTGCCAGCAGCCAAGGCAGGGTAGTAACTAGCTCCTACAATGAGCAGTTCTTC. Translated, it gives CASSQGRVVTSSYNEQFF.

This chain links TRBV7-2 with TRBJ1-2, with TRBD1 matching 11 bases. This CDR3 spans 15 amino acids. CDR1 and CDR2 from the germline V gene are SGHTA and FQGNSA. V lost 3 bases, J lost 7 bases, and 7 bases stayed unmatched. The CDR3 loop is CASSFRTGGAAGYTF. The CDR3 DNA sequence: TGTGCCAGCAGCTTTCGGACAGGGGGCGCTGCTGGCTACACCTTC.

The gene calls are TRBV19 and TRBJ1-1, with D perhaps TRBD1 (5 bases). V was shortened by 4 bases and J by 7 bases, with 16 bases between the two germline ends. In germline, CDR1 is LNHDA, CDR2 SQIVND (reference sequence). This CDR3 is 14 amino acids long. This CDR3 is CASSTPGTLFEAFF. CDR3 in DNA: TGTGCCAGTAGTACCCCCGGGACTCTTTTTGAAGCTTTCTTT.

This clone rates as medium-sized. Other nucleotide sequences from this sample produce the same CDR3. This rearrangement joins TRBV6-6 to TRBJ1-2; no firm D call. Trimming left V 2 bases short and J 8 bases short, with 9 bases between. There are 12 residues in the CDR3. Germline V gene data show CDR1 as MNHNY and CDR2 as SVGAGI (reference sequence). The CDR3 loop is CASSYREDGYTF. The CDR3 DNA reads TGTGCCAGCAGTTACAGGGAGGACGGCTACACCTTC.

The V and J genes are TRBV18 and TRBJ2-5; D gene unclear. The CDR3 covers 11 residues. V was cut by 6 bases and J by 3 bases, with 5 bases left in between. Per the germline V gene, CDR1 is KGHSH and CDR2 is LQKENI. CDR3 in DNA: TGTGCCAGCTCGAAGGAAGAGACCCAGTACTTC. The encoded protein is CASSKEETQYF.

The genes are TRBV14 and TRBJ2-6; weak D call: TRBD1 (5 bases). With 6 bases removed from V and 2 bases from J, the gap between germline ends came to 11 bases. The germline CDR1 and CDR2 sequences are SGHDN and FVKESK. The CDR3 length is 15 residues. The CDR3 is CASRREQAGANVLTF. The CDR3 coding sequence is TGTGCCAGCAGACGAGAACAGGCTGGGGCCAACGTCCTGACTTTC.

This clone was seen just once. The CDR3 region is CASRKISGGGTQYF. The CDR3 DNA reads as TGTGCCAGCAGGAAGATTAGCGGGGGTGGTACGCAGTATTTT. The V call is TRBV27, the J call TRBJ2-3; TRBD2 matches 9 bases. CDR1 is MNHEY, CDR2 SMNVEV, per germline (reference sequence). J was trimmed by 8 bases and V by 6 bases; bases with no gene match: 9. The CDR3 is 14 amino acids.

The chain combines TRBV6-5 with TRBJ1-1; D is perhaps TRBD1 (6 bases). V lost 2 bases and J 4 bases, leaving 11 bases between the germline ends. Per germline, CDR1 MNHEY and CDR2 SVGAGI. This CDR3 contains 14 residues. The CDR3 region is CASSYGGGSTEAFF. The CDR3, as DNA: TGTGCCAGCAGTTACGGGGGCGGAAGCACTGAAGCTTTCTTT.

This clone is labeled medium-sized (0.01 to 0.1%). The genes are TRBV4-1 and TRBJ1-5; D remains unclear. This CDR3 region has 13 residues. Germline CDR1 reads MGHRA; CDR2 reads YSYEKL. Trimming removed 1 base at V and 7 bases at J, with 8 bases between. This CDR3 reads CASSQAPIQPQHF. DNA of the CDR3: TGCGCCAGCAGCCAAGCCCCCATACAGCCCCAGCATTTT.

J is TRBJ1-6 and V is TRBV6-5; D is undetermined. V was clipped by 0 bases and J by 8 bases, with 11 bases between them. Germline CDR1 MNHEY, CDR2 SVGAGI. The CDR3 spans 15 residues. The CDR3 here is CASSYSGGIYSPLHF. DNA of the CDR3: TGTGCCAGCAGTTACTCCGGCGGAATCTATTCACCCCTCCACTTT.

This clone qualifies as medium-sized (0.01 to 0.1%). This chain links TRBV4-1 with TRBJ1-5; 9 bases are shared with TRBD1. Germline V CDR1 and CDR2: MGHRA, YSYEKL. The CDR3 runs to 17 residues. V lost 4 bases, J lost 7 bases, and 14 bases stayed unmatched. CDR3 sequence: CASSPLLGTGFQQPQHF. CDR3 DNA sequence: TGCGCCAGCAGCCCCCTCCTAGGGACAGGGTTCCAACAGCCCCAGCATTTT.

The chain is built from TRBV2 and TRBJ1-5, with D unclear. The V end lost 7 bases, the J end lost 0 bases, and 13 bases lay between the germline ends. The CDR3 is 15 residues long. The germline V gene has CDR1 SNHLY and CDR2 FYNNEI. The CDR3 DNA sequence: TGTGCCAGCATCCCGGACGGGAATAGCAATCAGCCCCAGCATTTT. Residues: CASIPDGNSNQPQHF.

The chain joins TRBV4-1 to TRBJ2-5; D is possibly TRBD2 (6 bases). CDR3 length: 13 amino acids. Trimming took off 4 bases at V and 4 bases at J, with 10 bases between the two ends. The V gene's germline CDR1 is MGHRA and CDR2 YSYEKL. CDR3 region: CASSPQGGETQYF. CDR3 nucleotides: TGCGCCAGCAGCCCCCAGGGAGGAGAGACCCAGTACTTC.

This clone was counted between two and nine times. J is TRBJ1-3 and V is TRBV14; D not resolved. The CDR3 totals 17 residues. V dropped 1 base and J dropped 4 bases, with 17 bases sitting between them. CDR1 and CDR2 (germline): SGHDN, FVKESK. The CDR3 bases are TGTGCCAGCAGCCAAGGCTTTGGAGCTACTCGCGGAAACACCATATATTTT. Translation gives CASSQGFGATRGNTIYF.

V usage is TRBV10-2 and J usage is TRBJ2-7; tentatively, D is TRBD2 (6 bases). The CDR3 has 12 residues. Deletions cut 8 bases from V and 2 bases from J, with 10 bases between. Per germline, CDR1 WSHSY and CDR2 SAAADI. The CDR3 coding sequence is TGCGCCAGCCAGGGAGGCCCCTACGAGCAGTACTTC. This sequence encodes CASQGGPYEQYF.

The chain has TRBV18 and TRBJ2-7; D possibly corresponds to TRBD1 (6 bases). This CDR3 comprises 13 residues. V was pared by 3 bases and J by 5 bases, with 11 bases between. CDR1 and CDR2 (germline): KGHSH, LQKENI. Here the CDR3 reads CASSPVAGDEQYF. The CDR3 DNA is TGTGCCAGCTCACCGGTGGCAGGGGACGAGCAGTACTTC.

The chain carries TRBV7-7 and TRBJ2-2; 10 bases agree with TRBD1. V dropped 5 bases and J dropped 4; count of bases not matched to a gene: 10. Per the germline V gene, CDR1 is SSHAT and CDR2 is FNYEAQ (reference sequence). CDR3 length equals 17 residues. CDR3 region: CASSARQGASSTGELFF. The CDR3 coding sequence is TGTGCCAGCAGCGCTCGACAGGGGGCTTCTTCCACCGGGGAGCTGTTTTTT.

The chain uses TRBV27 and TRBJ2-3; D is undetermined. The ends were cut back, 4 bases at V and 3 bases at J, with 14 bases in the middle. Germline values: CDR1 MNHEY, CDR2 SMNVEV (reference sequence). The CDR3 totals 15 residues. For the CDR3, the DNA is TGTGCCAGCAGTTCGGTTGGCAGAACAACAGATACGCAGTATTTT. This sequence encodes CASSSVGRTTDTQYF.

The rearrangement joins TRBV28 to TRBJ1-3, with TRBD1 identical over 9 bases. The CDR3 is 17 residues long. Germline V gene data show CDR1 as MDHEN and CDR2 as SYDVKM. Losses at the gene ends were 8 bases for V and 6 bases for J; bases not matched to a gene: 17. The CDR3, as DNA: TGTGCCAGCGGACGAACGTATAATACAGGGGGCGAAAACACCATATATTTT. Protein sequence: CASGRTYNTGGENTIYF. Combining the CDR3 with reference TRBV28 and TRBJ1-3 gives the whole variable domain DVKVTQSSRYLVKRTGEKVFLECVQDMDHENMFWYRQDPGLGLRLIYFSYDVKMKEKGDIPEGYSVSREKKERFSLILESASTNQTSMYLCASGRTYNTGGENTIYFGEGSWLTVV.

The CDR3 region is CASTRAPNSPLHF. CDR3 coding DNA: TGTGCCAGCACCCGGGCCCCCAATTCACCCCTCCACTTT. The chain carries TRBV6-5 and TRBJ1-6; no firm D call. V lost 7 bases and J lost 7, with 11 bases in between. Germline V gene data show CDR1 as MNHEY and CDR2 as SVGAGI. The CDR3 loop spans 13 amino acids.

The J gene is TRBJ2-7, the V gene TRBV4-2; maybe TRBD2 (5 bases). Germline CDR1 and CDR2: LGHNA and YNFKEQ. This CDR3 spans 14 amino acids. The ends were cut back, 4 bases at V and 3 bases at J, with 13 bases in the middle. The CDR3 spells CASSLDLGVYEQYF. CDR3 nucleotide sequence: TGTGCCAGCAGCCTGGATCTGGGAGTCTACGAGCAGTACTTC.